This T cell receptor (beta chain) emerged from a study of OX40 agonist ivuxolimab in advanced cancers. Study context: Cancers in dose escalation were hepatocellular, melanoma, renal cell and head and neck.

The CDR3 consists of 15 residues. In germline, CDR1 is SSHAT, CDR2 FNYEAQ (reference sequence). Note on this clone: The junction departs from germline at one end; a sequencing error may be responsible.

Sequencing was performed with immunoSEQ multiplex PCR; in TCRdb, only in-frame clones are kept and a portion is missing. The table shows more than 50,000 clones, with 85% to 95% occurring only once. This specimen consisted of CD4+ or CD8+ T cells sorted from blood, obtained in a trial of the OX40 agonist ivuxolimab. The receptor's source is an adult with an advanced solid tumor such as melanoma, head and neck, liver or kidney cancer. V is TRBV7-7 and J is TRBJ2-5; 16 positions match TRBD2. Written as DNA, the CDR3 is TGTGCTAGCAGCGTGGGACTAGCGGGAGGGGAGACCCAGTACTTC. Translated: CASSVGLAGGETQYF.